The present T cell receptor (beta chain) was sequenced within a study of PD-1 blockade in classical Hodgkin lymphoma. Measured with immunoSEQ multiplex PCR; TCRdb has only the in-frame clones, and not every one. The top ten clones hold 12% of a sample with about 97,000 clones, 80% to 85% of them seen once. There was relapse after autologous stem cell transplantation in every patient, and there was variation in brentuximab vedotin exposure. The CDR3 has 17 amino acids. The chain carries TRBV21-1 and TRBJ2-1; TRBD2 is the table's D call and was not checked against the DNA. TRBV21-1 is a documented pseudogene. The TCR comes from a human donor with classical Hodgkin lymphoma. The sample consisted of peripheral blood mononuclear cells (PBMCs), taken at baseline. For the CDR3, the DNA is TGTGCCAGCAGCTATAGCGGGAGAGGGGTAACCTACAATGAGCAGTTCTTC. Its protein product is CASSYSGRGVTYNEQFF.